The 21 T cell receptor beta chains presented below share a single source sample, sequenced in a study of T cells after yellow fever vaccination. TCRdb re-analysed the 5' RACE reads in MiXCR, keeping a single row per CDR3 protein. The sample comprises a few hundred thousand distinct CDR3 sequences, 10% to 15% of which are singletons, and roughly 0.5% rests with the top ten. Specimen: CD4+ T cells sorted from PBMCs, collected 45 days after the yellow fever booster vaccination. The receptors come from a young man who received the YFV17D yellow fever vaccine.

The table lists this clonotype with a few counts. CDR3 DNA: TGCGCCAGCAGCTACTCATTACGGGGGTCCGGGGAGCTGTTTTTT. It specifies CASSYSLRGSGELFF. The V and J genes are TRBV5-1 and TRBJ2-2, with D tentatively TRBD2 (6 bases). The germline V gene encodes CDR1 SGHRS and CDR2 YFSETQ. V lost 3 bases, J lost 6 bases, and 15 bases lay in between. The CDR3 length is 15 residues.

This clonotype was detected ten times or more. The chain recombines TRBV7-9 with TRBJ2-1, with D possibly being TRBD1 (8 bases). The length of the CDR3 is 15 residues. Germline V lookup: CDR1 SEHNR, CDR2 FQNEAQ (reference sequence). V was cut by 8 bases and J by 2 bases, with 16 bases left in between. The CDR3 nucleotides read TGTGCCAGCCGGGGGGACAGGCGAGCCTACAATGAGCAGTTCTTC. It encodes CASRGDRRAYNEQFF.

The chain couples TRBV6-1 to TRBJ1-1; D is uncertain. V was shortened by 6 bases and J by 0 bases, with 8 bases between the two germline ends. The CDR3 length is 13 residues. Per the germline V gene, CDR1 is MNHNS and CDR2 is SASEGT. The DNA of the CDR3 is TGTGCCAGCAGAAATGGGGTGAACACTGAAGCTTTCTTT. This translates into CASRNGVNTEAFF.

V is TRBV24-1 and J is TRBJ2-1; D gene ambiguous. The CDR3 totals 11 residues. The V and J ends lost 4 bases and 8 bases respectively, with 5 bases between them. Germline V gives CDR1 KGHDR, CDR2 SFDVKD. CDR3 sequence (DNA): TGTGCCACCAGTGACGAAGATGAGCAGTTCTTC. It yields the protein CATSDEDEQFF.

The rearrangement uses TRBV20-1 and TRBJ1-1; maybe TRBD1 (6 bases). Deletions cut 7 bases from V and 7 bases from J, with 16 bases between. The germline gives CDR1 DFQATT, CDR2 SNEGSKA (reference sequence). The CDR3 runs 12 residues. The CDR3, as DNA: TGCAGTGTATCCCAGGGGCGCGATGAAGCTTTCTTT. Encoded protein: CSVSQGRDEAFF.

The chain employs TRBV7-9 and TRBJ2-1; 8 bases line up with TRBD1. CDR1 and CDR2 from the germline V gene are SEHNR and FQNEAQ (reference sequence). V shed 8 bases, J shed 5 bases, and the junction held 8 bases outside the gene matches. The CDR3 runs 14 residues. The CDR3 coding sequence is TGTGCCAGCGTTCTCAGGGGGCGCGACAATGAGCAGTTCTTC. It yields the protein CASVLRGRDNEQFF.

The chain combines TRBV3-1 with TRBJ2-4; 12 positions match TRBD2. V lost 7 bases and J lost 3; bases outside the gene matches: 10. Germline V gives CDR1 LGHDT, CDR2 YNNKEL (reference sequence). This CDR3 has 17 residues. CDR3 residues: CASMDRLAGGSKNIQYF. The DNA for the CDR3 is TGTGCCAGCATGGATCGCCTAGCGGGAGGGAGCAAAAACATTCAGTACTTC.

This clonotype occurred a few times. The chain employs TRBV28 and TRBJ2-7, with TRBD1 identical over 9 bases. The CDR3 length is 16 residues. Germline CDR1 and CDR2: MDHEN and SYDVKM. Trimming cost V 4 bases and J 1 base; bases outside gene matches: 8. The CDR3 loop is CASSSFTGTGSYEQYF. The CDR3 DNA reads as TGTGCCAGCAGTTCATTTACCGGGACAGGGTCCTACGAGCAGTACTTC.

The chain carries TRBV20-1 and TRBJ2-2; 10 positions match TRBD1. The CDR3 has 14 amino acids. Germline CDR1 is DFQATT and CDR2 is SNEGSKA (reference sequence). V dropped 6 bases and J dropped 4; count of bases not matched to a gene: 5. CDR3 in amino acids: CSAGQGLGTGELFF. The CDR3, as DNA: TGCAGTGCGGGACAGGGGTTAGGCACCGGGGAGCTGTTTTTT.

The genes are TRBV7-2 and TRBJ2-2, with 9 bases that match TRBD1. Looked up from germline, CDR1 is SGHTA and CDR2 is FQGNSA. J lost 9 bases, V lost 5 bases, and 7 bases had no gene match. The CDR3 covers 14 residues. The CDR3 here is CASSGDREYRELFF. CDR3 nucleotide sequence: TGTGCCAGCAGCGGGGACAGGGAATACAGGGAGCTGTTTTTT.

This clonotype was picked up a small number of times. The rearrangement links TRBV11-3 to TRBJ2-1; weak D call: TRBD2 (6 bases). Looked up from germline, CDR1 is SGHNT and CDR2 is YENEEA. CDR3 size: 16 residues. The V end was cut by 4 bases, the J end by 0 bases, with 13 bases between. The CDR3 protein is CASSSSGASSYNEQFF. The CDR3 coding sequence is TGTGCCAGCAGCTCATCGGGAGCAAGCTCCTACAATGAGCAGTTCTTC.

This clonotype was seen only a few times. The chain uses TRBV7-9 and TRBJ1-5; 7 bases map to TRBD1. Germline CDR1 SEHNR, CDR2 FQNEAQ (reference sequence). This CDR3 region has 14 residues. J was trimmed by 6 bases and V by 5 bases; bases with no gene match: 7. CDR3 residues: CASSRGGTGQPQHF. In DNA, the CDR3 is TGTGCCAGCAGCCGAGGGGGCACGGGTCAGCCCCAGCATTTT.

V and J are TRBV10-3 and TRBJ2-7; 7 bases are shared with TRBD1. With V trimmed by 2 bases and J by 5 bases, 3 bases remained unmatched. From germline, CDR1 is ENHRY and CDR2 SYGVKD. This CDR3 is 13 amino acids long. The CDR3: CAISETGAHEQYF. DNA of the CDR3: TGTGCCATCAGTGAGACAGGGGCCCACGAGCAGTACTTC.

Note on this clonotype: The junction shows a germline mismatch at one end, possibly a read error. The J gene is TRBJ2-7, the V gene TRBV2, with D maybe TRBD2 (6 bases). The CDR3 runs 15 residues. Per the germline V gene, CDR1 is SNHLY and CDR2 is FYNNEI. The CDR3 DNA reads TGTGCCAGCAGCGAAGGGTTGGGGGGAACCTACGAGCAGTACTTC. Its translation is CASSEGLGGTYEQYF.

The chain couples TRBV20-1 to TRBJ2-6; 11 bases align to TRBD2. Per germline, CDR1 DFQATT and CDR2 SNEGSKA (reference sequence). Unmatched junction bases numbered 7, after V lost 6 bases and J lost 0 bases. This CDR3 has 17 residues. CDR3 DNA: TGCAGTGCCACTAGCGGGAGTGGAAGCTCTGGGGCCAACGTCCTGACTTTC. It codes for CSATSGSGSSGANVLTF.

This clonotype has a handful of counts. CDR3 sequence reads: CATSDSGGPTQQYF. CDR3 DNA: TGTGCCACCAGTGATTCCGGCGGGCCTACGCAGCAGTACTTC. The chain is built from TRBV24-1 and TRBJ2-7; D possibly corresponds to TRBD2 (5 bases). The CDR3 extends over 14 amino acids. Germline CDR1 is KGHDR and CDR2 is SFDVKD. The V and J ends lost 2 bases and 8 bases respectively, with 15 bases between them.

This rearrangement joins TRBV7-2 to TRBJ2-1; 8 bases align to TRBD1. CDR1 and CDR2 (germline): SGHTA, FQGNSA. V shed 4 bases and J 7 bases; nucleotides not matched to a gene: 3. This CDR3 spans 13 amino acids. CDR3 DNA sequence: TGTGCCAGCAGCTCGGACAGGGTAAATGAGCAGTTCTTC. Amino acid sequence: CASSSDRVNEQFF.

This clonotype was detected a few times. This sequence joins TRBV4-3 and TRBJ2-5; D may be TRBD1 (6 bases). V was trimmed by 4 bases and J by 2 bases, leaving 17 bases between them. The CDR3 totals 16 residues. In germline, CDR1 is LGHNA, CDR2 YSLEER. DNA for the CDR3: TGCGCCAGCAGCCCGAGGACAGAGATAGGTCAAGAGACCCAGTACTTC. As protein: CASSPRTEIGQETQYF.

The CDR3 DNA follows: TGCGCCAGCAGCCAAGATCACGTGCGGGGCTCTGAAGCTTTCTTT. Encoded protein: CASSQDHVRGSEAFF. The chain carries TRBV4-3 and TRBJ1-1; a possible D gene is TRBD1 (5 bases). Looked up from germline, CDR1 is LGHNA and CDR2 is YSLEER. CDR3 length: 15 residues. Trimming shortened V by 0 bases and J by 6 bases, and 14 bases separated the two germline ends.

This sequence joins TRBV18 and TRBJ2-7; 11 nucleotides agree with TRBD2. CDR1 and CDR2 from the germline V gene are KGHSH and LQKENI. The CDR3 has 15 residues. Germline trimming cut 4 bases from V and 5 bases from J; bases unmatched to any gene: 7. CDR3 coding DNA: TGTGCCAGCTCACGCTCACTAGCGGGAGTCGACGAGCAGTACTTC. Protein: CASSRSLAGVDEQYF.

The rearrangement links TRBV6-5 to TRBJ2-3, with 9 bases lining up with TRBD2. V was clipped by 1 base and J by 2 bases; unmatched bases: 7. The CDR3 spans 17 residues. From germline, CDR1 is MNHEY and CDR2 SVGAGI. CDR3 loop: CASSYWGWTSDTDTQYF. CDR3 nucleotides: TGTGCCAGCAGTTACTGGGGTTGGACTAGCGACACAGATACGCAGTATTTT.